Listed below are T cell receptor beta chains from one sample, sequenced in a study of cytomegalovirus exposure and HLA in healthy donors. Profiling relied on immunoSEQ multiplex PCR, and the TCRdb table lists in-frame clones only, not all of them. The listing records more than 30,000 clones. The sample comprised PBMCs. Receptor source: a man aged 35-49 years in good health and CMV-seropositive. Each CDR3 is given with its conserved first and last residue. D genes are given only for firm matches.

CDR3 protein: CASSRGPSSGNTIYF; CDR3 DNA: TGTGCCAGCAGCCGAGGGCCCAGCTCTGGAAACACCATATATTTT; J gene: TRBJ1-3; V gene: TRBV11-3; D gene: NA
CDR3 protein: CASSYSGASTDTQYF; CDR3 DNA: TGTGCCAGCAGTTACAGCGGGGCTAGCACAGATACGCAGTATTTT; J gene: TRBJ2-3; V gene: TRBV6-5; D gene: TRBD2
CDR3 protein: CASSDKAGGYEQYF; CDR3 DNA: TGTGCCAGCAGTGACAAAGCGGGAGGGTACGAGCAGTACTTC; J gene: TRBJ2-7; V gene: TRBV2; D gene: TRBD2
CDR3 protein: CASSQTTGYGYTF; CDR3 DNA: TGCGCCAGCAGCCAGACGACGGGCTATGGCTACACCTTC; J gene: TRBJ1-2; V gene: TRBV4-3; D gene: NA
CDR3 protein: CASSLIAGALYNEQFF; CDR3 DNA: TGTGCCAGCAGCTTAATTGCCGGAGCACTATACAATGAGCAGTTCTTC; J gene: TRBJ2-1; V gene: TRBV7-8; D gene: NA
CDR3 protein: CASSERTGPQTNYGYTF; CDR3 DNA: TGTGCCAGCAGTGAGAGGACAGGGCCCCAAACTAACTATGGCTACACCTTC; J gene: TRBJ1-2; V gene: TRBV2; D gene: TRBD1
CDR3 protein: CASSRDYGNNEQFF; CDR3 DNA: TGTGCCAGCTCCCGGGACTACGGCAACAATGAGCAGTTCTTC; J gene: TRBJ2-1; V gene: TRBV7-6; D gene: TRBD2
CDR3 protein: CASSPRLAGISSYEQYF; CDR3 DNA: TGTGCCAGCTCACCACGCCTAGCGGGAATCTCCTCCTACGAGCAGTACTTC; J gene: TRBJ2-7; V gene: TRBV18; D gene: TRBD2
CDR3 protein: CASTGREGEKLFF; CDR3 DNA: TGTGCCAGCACGGGCAGGGAAGGAGAAAAACTGTTTTTT; J gene: TRBJ1-4; V gene: TRBV6-1; D gene: NA
CDR3 protein: CASSSGNEQYF; CDR3 DNA: TGTGCCAGCAGCTCAGGGAACGAGCAGTACTTC; J gene: TRBJ2-7; V gene: TRBV6-6; D gene: NA
CDR3 protein: CASSLRGYDGYTF; CDR3 DNA: TGTGCCAGCAGCCTCAGGGGTTACGATGGCTACACCTTC; J gene: TRBJ1-2; V gene: TRBV6-1; D gene: NA
CDR3 protein: CASSLRQGVTYEQYF; CDR3 DNA: TGCGCCAGCAGCCTTAGACAGGGGGTCACCTACGAGCAGTACTTC; J gene: TRBJ2-7; V gene: TRBV4-3; D gene: TRBD1
CDR3 protein: CASGPRAGGTDTQYF; CDR3 DNA: TGTGCTAGTGGTCCCCGGGCAGGGGGCACAGATACGCAGTATTTT; J gene: TRBJ2-3; V gene: TRBV12-5; D gene: NA
CDR3 protein: CASTIGAAGELFF; CDR3 DNA: TGTGCCAGCACCATAGGGGCAGCCGGGGAGCTGTTTTTT; J gene: TRBJ2-2; V gene: TRBV2; D gene: NA
CDR3 protein: CASTQRRPSELFF; CDR3 DNA: TGTGCCAGCACTCAAAGGCGGCCCTCGGAACTGTTTTTT; J gene: TRBJ1-4; V gene: TRBV2; D gene: NA
CDR3 protein: CASGLTTSGSAGYEQFF; CDR3 DNA: TGTGCTAGTGGTTTGACGACGAGCGGGAGTGCCGGGTATGAGCAGTTCTTC; J gene: TRBJ2-1; V gene: TRBV12-5; D gene: TRBD2
CDR3 protein: CASSFGRLGFF; CDR3 DNA: TGTGCCAGCAGCTTTGGGAGACTGGGGTTCTTC; J gene: TRBJ2-1; V gene: TRBV11-2; D gene: NA
CDR3 protein: CASSPGDRAGNTIYF; CDR3 DNA: TGTGCCAGCAGCCCGGGAGATAGAGCCGGTAACACCATATATTTT; J gene: TRBJ1-3; V gene: TRBV14; D gene: NA
CDR3 protein: CATSVVRNPQETQYF; CDR3 DNA: TGTGCCACCAGCGTGGTTAGAAATCCTCAAGAGACCCAGTACTTC; J gene: TRBJ2-5; V gene: TRBV15; D gene: NA
CDR3 protein: CASGRETYEQYF; CDR3 DNA: TGTGCCAGCGGGAGAGAGACCTACGAGCAGTACTTC; J gene: TRBJ2-7; V gene: TRBV6-1; D gene: NA
CDR3 protein: CASSPQGTGAAYEQYF; CDR3 DNA: TGTGCCAGCAGCCCACAAGGGACAGGGGCGGCCTACGAGCAGTACTTC; J gene: TRBJ2-7; V gene: TRBV7-2; D gene: TRBD1
CDR3 protein: CASSPPGGGGRQPQHF; CDR3 DNA: TGTGCCAGCAGTCCGCCAGGGGGCGGGGGCCGGCAGCCCCAGCATTTT; J gene: TRBJ1-5; V gene: TRBV7-9; D gene: TRBD1
CDR3 protein: CASSPYTGELFF; CDR3 DNA: TGTGCCAGTAGTCCATACACCGGGGAGCTGTTTTTT; J gene: TRBJ2-2; V gene: TRBV19; D gene: NA
CDR3 protein: CASSPRPGQVANTGELFF; CDR3 DNA: TGTGCCAGCTCACCCCGACCGGGACAGGTCGCGAACACCGGGGAGCTGTTTTTT; J gene: TRBJ2-2; V gene: TRBV18; D gene: TRBD1
CDR3 protein: CASSLGRLAGVSGTDTQYF; CDR3 DNA: TGTGCCAGCAGCTTAGGTAGACTAGCGGGAGTATCCGGCACAGATACGCAGTATTTT; J gene: TRBJ2-3; V gene: TRBV11-2; D gene: TRBD2
CDR3 protein: CASSLTGASKKLFF; CDR3 DNA: TGTGCCAGTAGTCTGACAGGGGCCTCAAAAAAACTGTTTTTT; J gene: TRBJ1-4; V gene: TRBV19; D gene: TRBD1
CDR3 protein: CASSVDPGGSYNEQFF; CDR3 DNA: TGTGCCAGCAGCGTAGATCCAGGGGGCTCCTACAATGAGCAGTTCTTC; J gene: TRBJ2-1; V gene: TRBV9; D gene: TRBD1
CDR3 protein: CASSPDGLNNSPLHF; CDR3 DNA: TGTGCCAGCAGTCCCGACGGACTAAATAATTCACCCCTCCACTTT; J gene: TRBJ1-6; V gene: TRBV11-2; D gene: NA
CDR3 protein: CASSSEGQAADTQYF; CDR3 DNA: TGTGCCAGCAGCTCAGAGGGACAGGCTGCAGATACGCAGTATTTT; J gene: TRBJ2-3; V gene: TRBV6-4; D gene: TRBD1
CDR3 protein: CASSLAGLAYTDTQYF; CDR3 DNA: TGTGCCAGCAGCCTGGCGGGACTAGCGTATACAGATACGCAGTATTTT; J gene: TRBJ2-3; V gene: TRBV7-2; D gene: TRBD2
CDR3 protein: CASSEANSGIINEQFF; CDR3 DNA: TGTGCCAGCAGTGAAGCGAATAGCGGGATCATCAATGAGCAGTTCTTC; J gene: TRBJ2-1; V gene: TRBV6-1; D gene: TRBD2
CDR3 protein: CASSPRRDSYEQYF; CDR3 DNA: TGTGCCAGCTCACCAAGGCGGGACTCCTACGAGCAGTACTTC; J gene: TRBJ2-7; V gene: TRBV18; D gene: NA
CDR3 protein: CAASTDTQYF; CDR3 DNA: TGTGCGGCTAGCACAGATACGCAGTATTTT; J gene: TRBJ2-3; V gene: TRBV7-9; D gene: NA
CDR3 protein: CSVVGLVPDTQYF; CDR3 DNA: TGCAGCGTCGTGGGACTGGTCCCAGATACGCAGTATTTT; J gene: TRBJ2-3; V gene: TRBV29-1; D gene: NA
CDR3 protein: CASTARNYNEQFF; CDR3 DNA: TGTGCCAGCACGGCGCGGAACTACAATGAGCAGTTCTTC; J gene: TRBJ2-1; V gene: TRBV2; D gene: NA
CDR3 protein: CASRQDSPYEQYF; CDR3 DNA: TGTGCCAGCAGACAGGACAGCCCCTACGAGCAGTACTTC; J gene: TRBJ2-7; V gene: TRBV28; D gene: NA
CDR3 protein: CASGLWGFTEAFF; CDR3 DNA: TGTGCTAGTGGTTTGTGGGGCTTCACTGAAGCTTTCTTT; J gene: TRBJ1-1; V gene: TRBV12-5; D gene: NA
CDR3 protein: CASSLGQGKYEQYF; CDR3 DNA: TGCGCCAGCAGCTTGGGACAGGGGAAATACGAGCAGTACTTC; J gene: TRBJ2-7; V gene: TRBV5-1; D gene: TRBD1
CDR3 protein: CSSDRGGTQYF; CDR3 DNA: TGCAGCTCGGACAGGGGTGGGACCCAGTACTTC; J gene: TRBJ2-5; V gene: TRBV29-1; D gene: TRBD1
CDR3 protein: CASSLGPQYEQYF; CDR3 DNA: TGTGCCAGCAGCTTAGGTCCCCAGTACGAGCAGTACTTC; J gene: TRBJ2-7; V gene: TRBV7-2; D gene: NA
CDR3 protein: CASSKVGSGEGINEQFF; CDR3 DNA: TGTGCCAGCAGCAAAGTGGGGAGCGGGGAGGGGATAAATGAGCAGTTCTTC; J gene: TRBJ2-1; V gene: TRBV21-1; D gene: NA
CDR3 protein: CASSLTTGQGWREQYF; CDR3 DNA: TGTGCCAGCAGTTTAACGACGGGACAGGGGTGGCGGGAGCAGTACTTC; J gene: TRBJ2-7; V gene: TRBV27; D gene: TRBD1
CDR3 protein: CASSPQRDDTQYF; CDR3 DNA: TGTGCCAGCAGCCCCCAGCGGGACGATACGCAGTATTTT; J gene: TRBJ2-3; V gene: TRBV2; D gene: TRBD2
CDR3 protein: CASSPSSGETQYF; CDR3 DNA: TGTGCCAGCAGCCCTAGCTCCGGGGAGACCCAGTACTTC; J gene: TRBJ2-5; V gene: TRBV6-6; D gene: NA
CDR3 protein: CAWRRTQETQYF; CDR3 DNA: TGTGCCTGGAGGCGAACCCAAGAGACCCAGTACTTC; J gene: TRBJ2-5; V gene: TRBV30; D gene: NA
CDR3 protein: CASTGTANTGELFF; CDR3 DNA: TGTGCCAGTACCGGGACAGCGAACACCGGGGAGCTGTTTTTT; J gene: TRBJ2-2; V gene: TRBV19; D gene: TRBD1
CDR3 protein: CASTSDRDTEAFF; CDR3 DNA: TGCGCCAGCACCTCGGATCGGGACACTGAAGCTTTCTTT; J gene: TRBJ1-1; V gene: TRBV5-1; D gene: NA
CDR3 protein: CASSLGSGSYEQYF; CDR3 DNA: TGTGCCAGCAGCTTAGGGAGCGGGAGCTACGAGCAGTACTTC; J gene: TRBJ2-7; V gene: TRBV7-6; D gene: TRBD2
CDR3 protein: CASSVDRLGNEQFF; CDR3 DNA: TGTGCCAGCAGCGTCGACAGGTTGGGCAATGAGCAGTTCTTC; J gene: TRBJ2-1; V gene: TRBV7-2; D gene: NA
CDR3 protein: CASRGQGRGTDTQYF; CDR3 DNA: TGCGCCAGCCGGGGACAGGGGAGGGGGACAGATACGCAGTATTTT; J gene: TRBJ2-3; V gene: TRBV4-1; D gene: TRBD1
CDR3 protein: CASSARQGATNEKLFF; CDR3 DNA: TGTGCCAGCAGTGCACGACAGGGGGCAACTAATGAAAAACTGTTTTTT; J gene: TRBJ1-4; V gene: TRBV6-1; D gene: TRBD1
CDR3 protein: CASSPGLTGSYNEQFF; CDR3 DNA: TGCGCCAGCAGCCCGGGACTAACAGGCTCCTACAATGAGCAGTTCTTC; J gene: TRBJ2-1; V gene: TRBV5-1; D gene: TRBD2